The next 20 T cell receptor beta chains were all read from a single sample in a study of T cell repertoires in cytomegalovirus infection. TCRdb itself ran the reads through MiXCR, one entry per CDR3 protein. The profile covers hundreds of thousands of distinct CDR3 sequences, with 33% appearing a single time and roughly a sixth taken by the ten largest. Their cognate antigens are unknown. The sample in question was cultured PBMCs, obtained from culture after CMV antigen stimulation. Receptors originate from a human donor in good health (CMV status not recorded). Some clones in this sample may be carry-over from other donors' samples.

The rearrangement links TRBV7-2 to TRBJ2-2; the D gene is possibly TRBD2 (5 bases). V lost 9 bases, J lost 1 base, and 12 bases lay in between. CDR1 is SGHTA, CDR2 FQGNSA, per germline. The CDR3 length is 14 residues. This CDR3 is CASAPLGNTGELFF. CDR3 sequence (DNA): TGTGCCAGTGCCCCACTAGGGAACACCGGGGAGCTGTTTTTT.

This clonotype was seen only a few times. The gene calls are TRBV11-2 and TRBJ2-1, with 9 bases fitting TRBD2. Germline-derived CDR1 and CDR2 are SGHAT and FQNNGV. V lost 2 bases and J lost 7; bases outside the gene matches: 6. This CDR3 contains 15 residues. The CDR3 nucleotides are TGTGCCAGCAGCTTAAGAGCGGGAGGAGTAAATGAGCAGTTCTTC. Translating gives CASSLRAGGVNEQFF.

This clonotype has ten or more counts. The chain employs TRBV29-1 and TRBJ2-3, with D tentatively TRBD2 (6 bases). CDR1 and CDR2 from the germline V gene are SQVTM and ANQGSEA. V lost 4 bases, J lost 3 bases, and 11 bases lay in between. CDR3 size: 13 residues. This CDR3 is CSVAGGVTDTQYF. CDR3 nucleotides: TGCAGCGTTGCCGGCGGGGTGACAGATACGCAGTATTTT.

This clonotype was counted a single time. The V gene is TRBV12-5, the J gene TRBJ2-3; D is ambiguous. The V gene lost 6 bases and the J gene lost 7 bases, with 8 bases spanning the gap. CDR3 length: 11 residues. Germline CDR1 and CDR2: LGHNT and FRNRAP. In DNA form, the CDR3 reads TGTGCTAGTGGCCAAAGATATACGCAGTATTTT. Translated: CASGQRYTQYF.

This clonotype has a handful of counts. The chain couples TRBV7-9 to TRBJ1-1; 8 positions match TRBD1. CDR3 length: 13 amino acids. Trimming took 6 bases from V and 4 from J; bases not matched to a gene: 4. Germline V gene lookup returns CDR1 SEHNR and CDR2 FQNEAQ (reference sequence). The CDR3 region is CASRLDRGTEAFF. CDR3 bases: TGTGCCAGCAGACTTGACAGGGGCACTGAAGCTTTCTTT.

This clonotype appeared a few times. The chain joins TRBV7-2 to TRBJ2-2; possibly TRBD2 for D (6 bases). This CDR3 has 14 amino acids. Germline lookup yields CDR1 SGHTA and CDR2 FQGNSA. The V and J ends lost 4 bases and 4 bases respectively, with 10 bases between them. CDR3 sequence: CASSWRGITGELFF. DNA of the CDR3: TGTGCCAGCAGCTGGCGGGGTATCACCGGGGAGCTGTTTTTT.

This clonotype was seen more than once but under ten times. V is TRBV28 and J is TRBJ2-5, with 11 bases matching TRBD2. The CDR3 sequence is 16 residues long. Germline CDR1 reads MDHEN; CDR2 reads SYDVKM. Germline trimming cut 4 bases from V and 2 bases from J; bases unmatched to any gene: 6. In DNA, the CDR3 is TGTGCCAGCAGTTCGGCTAGCGGGAGGCGGCAAGAGACCCAGTACTTC. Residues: CASSSASGRRQETQYF.

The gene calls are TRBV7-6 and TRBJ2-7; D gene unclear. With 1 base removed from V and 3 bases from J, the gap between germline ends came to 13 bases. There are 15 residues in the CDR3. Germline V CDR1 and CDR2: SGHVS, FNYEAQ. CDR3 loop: CASSLERAANYEQYF. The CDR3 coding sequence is TGTGCCAGCAGCTTAGAAAGGGCAGCCAACTACGAGCAGTACTTC.

CDR3 nucleotides: TGTGCCATACGGGGGCTAGCGGGAAGCAATGAGCAGTTCTTC. It codes for CAIRGLAGSNEQFF. The rearrangement joins TRBV7-8 to TRBJ2-1; 9 nucleotides match TRBD2. Germline V gives CDR1 SGHVS, CDR2 FQNEAQ. The ends lost 10 bases at V and 6 bases at J; junction bases unmatched: 10. The CDR3 has 14 amino acids.

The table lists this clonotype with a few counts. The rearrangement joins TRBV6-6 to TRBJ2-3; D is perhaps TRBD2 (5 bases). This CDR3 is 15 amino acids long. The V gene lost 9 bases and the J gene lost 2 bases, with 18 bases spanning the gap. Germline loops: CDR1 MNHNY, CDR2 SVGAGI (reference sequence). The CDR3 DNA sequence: TGTGCCAGTAGTAGGGAGCGGCGGCTCACAGATACGCAGTATTTT. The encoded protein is CASSRERRLTDTQYF.

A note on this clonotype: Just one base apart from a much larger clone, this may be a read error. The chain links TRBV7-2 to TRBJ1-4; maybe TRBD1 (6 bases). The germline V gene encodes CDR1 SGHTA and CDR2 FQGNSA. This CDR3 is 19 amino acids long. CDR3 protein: CAGSPRMWTDTATNEKLFF. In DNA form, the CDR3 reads TGTGCCGGCAGCCCCCGCATGTGGACAGACACTGCAACTAATGAAAAACTGTTTTTT.

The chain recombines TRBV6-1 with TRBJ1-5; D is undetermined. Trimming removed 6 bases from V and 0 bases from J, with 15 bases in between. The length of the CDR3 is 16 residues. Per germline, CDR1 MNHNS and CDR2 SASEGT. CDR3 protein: CASRVDTSDSNQPQHF. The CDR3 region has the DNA TGTGCCAGCAGGGTAGACACCAGTGATAGCAATCAGCCCCAGCATTTT.

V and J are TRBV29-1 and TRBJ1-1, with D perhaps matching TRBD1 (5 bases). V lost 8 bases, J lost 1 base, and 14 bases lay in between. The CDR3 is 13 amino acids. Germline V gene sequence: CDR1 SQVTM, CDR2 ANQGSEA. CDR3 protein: CSSRGPENTEAFF. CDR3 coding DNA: TGCAGCTCTCGGGGCCCAGAGAACACTGAAGCTTTCTTT.

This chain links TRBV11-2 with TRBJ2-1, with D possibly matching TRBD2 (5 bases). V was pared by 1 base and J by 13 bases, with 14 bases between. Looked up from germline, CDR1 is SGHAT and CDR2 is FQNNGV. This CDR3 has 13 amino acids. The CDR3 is CASSLAETTLQFF. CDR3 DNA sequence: TGTGCCAGCAGCTTAGCCGAGACTACCCTCCAGTTCTTC.

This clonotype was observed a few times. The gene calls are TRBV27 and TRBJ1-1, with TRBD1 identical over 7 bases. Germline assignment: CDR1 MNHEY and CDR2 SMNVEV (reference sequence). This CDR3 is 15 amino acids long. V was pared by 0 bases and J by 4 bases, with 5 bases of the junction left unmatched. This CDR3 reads CASSLSKGAVTEAFF. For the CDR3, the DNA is TGTGCCAGCAGTTTATCGAAGGGGGCAGTCACTGAAGCTTTCTTT.

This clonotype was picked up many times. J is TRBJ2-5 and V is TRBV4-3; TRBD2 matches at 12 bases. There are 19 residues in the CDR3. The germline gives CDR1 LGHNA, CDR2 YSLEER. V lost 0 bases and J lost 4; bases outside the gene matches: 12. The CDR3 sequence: CASSQDLQLAGGILETQYF. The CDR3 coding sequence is TGCGCCAGCAGCCAAGATCTCCAGCTAGCGGGAGGGATCTTAGAGACCCAGTACTTC.

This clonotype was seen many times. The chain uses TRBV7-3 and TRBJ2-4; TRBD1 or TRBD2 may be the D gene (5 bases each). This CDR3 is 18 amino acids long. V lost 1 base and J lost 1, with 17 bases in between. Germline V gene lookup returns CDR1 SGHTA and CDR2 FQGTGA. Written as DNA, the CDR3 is TGTGCCAGCAGCTTAAACGGGGCAGTGGGGGATGCCAAAAACATTCAGTACTTC. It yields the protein CASSLNGAVGDAKNIQYF.

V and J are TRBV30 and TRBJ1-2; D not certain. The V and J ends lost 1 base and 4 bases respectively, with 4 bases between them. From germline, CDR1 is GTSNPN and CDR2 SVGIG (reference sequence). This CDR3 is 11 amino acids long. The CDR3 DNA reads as TGTGCCTGGAGTGGGACCTATGGCTACACCTTC. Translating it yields CAWSGTYGYTF.

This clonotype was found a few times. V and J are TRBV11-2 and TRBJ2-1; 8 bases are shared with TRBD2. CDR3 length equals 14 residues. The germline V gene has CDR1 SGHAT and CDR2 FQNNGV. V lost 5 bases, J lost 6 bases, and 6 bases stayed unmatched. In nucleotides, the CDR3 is TGTGCCAGCAGCGCCTTTACTAGCGGCAATGAGCAGTTCTTC. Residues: CASSAFTSGNEQFF. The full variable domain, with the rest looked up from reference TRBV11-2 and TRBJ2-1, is EAGVAQSPRYKIIEKRQSVAFWCNPISGHATLYWYQQILGQGPKLLIQFQNNGVVDDSQLPKDRFSAERLKGVDSTLKIQPAKLEDSAVYLCASSAFTSGNEQFFGPGTRLTVL.

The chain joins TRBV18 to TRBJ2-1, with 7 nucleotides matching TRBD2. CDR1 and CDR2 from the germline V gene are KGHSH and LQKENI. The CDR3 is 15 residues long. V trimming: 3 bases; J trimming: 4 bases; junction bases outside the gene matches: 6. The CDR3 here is CASSPPPSGYNEQFF. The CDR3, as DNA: TGTGCCAGCTCACCCCCCCCTAGCGGTTACAATGAGCAGTTCTTC.